These T cell receptor beta chains were read from a single sample in a study of blood T cell repertoires in COVID-19. Sequencing was performed with immunoSEQ multiplex PCR; in TCRdb, only in-frame clones are kept and a portion is missing. The sample includes about 60,000 clones, around 90% of them seen just once. The sample comprised peripheral blood. All receptors derive from a woman of 80 years or more with active COVID-19. CDR3s include the opening cysteine and the closing phenylalanine or tryptophan. Fields, in order: D gene, V gene, clone size, J gene, CDR3 protein, CDR3 DNA. The D gene is left open where the match is weak. The size of a clone is reported for some rows only, either as once, few or many, or as a class for expanded clones.

TRBD2	TRBV10-2	-	TRBJ2-7	CATAGGGYEQYF	TGCGCCACCGCCGGGGGGGGCTACGAGCAGTACTTC
-	TRBV15	-	TRBJ1-6	CATRGSGPLHF	TGTGCCACCCGCGGGAGTGGGCCCCTCCACTTT
TRBD1	TRBV29-1	once	TRBJ2-7	CSVLRQQGKEQYF	TGCAGCGTTCTACGACAACAGGGGAAGGAGCAGTACTTC
-	TRBV27	-	TRBJ2-7	CASARQGRAKVQYF	TGTGCCAGCGCCCGCCAGGGCAGGGCCAAAGTGCAGTACTTC
-	TRBV2	-	TRBJ1-1	CASSEGENTEAFF	TGTGCCAGCAGTGAAGGCGAGAACACTGAAGCTTTCTTT
-	TRBV7-3	-	TRBJ2-2	CASSFRGGFDTGELFF	TGTGCCAGCAGCTTTCGAGGGGGTTTTGACACCGGGGAGCTGTTTTTT
TRBD1	TRBV15	once	TRBJ2-7	CATSRDDRARYEQYF	TGTGCCACCAGCAGGGACGACAGGGCCCGCTACGAGCAGTACTTC
TRBD1	TRBV6-1	-	TRBJ2-7	CASSEDRAYYEQYF	TGTGCCAGCAGTGAGGACAGGGCTTACTACGAGCAGTACTTC
-	TRBV2	-	TRBJ2-3	CASSPITTTGAQYF	TGTGCCAGCAGTCCCATTACCACAACAGGAGCGCAGTATTTT
TRBD2	TRBV24-1	once	TRBJ2-1	CATSDLLAGGDNEQFF	TGTGCCACCAGTGATTTACTAGCGGGGGGGGACAATGAGCAGTTCTTC
TRBD2	TRBV14	once	TRBJ2-3	CASSFRAGGRAGADTQYF	TGTGCCAGCAGCTTTCGAGCGGGGGGGCGCGCCGGGGCCGATACGCAGTATTTT
TRBD2	TRBV20-1	-	TRBJ2-2	CSASTSGGSNTGELFF	TGCAGTGCTAGTACTAGCGGGGGCTCAAACACCGGGGAGCTGTTTTTT
-	TRBV6-6	-	TRBJ1-1	CASSRGQKLEAFF	TGTGCCAGCAGTAGAGGACAGAAACTTGAAGCTTTCTTT
TRBD2	TRBV4-1	-	TRBJ2-7	CASSQVTSESSYEQYF	TGCGCCAGCAGCCAAGTTACTAGCGAAAGCTCCTACGAGCAGTACTTC
-	TRBV9	-	TRBJ2-5	CASSVGRGETQYF	TGTGCCAGCAGCGTAGGGAGGGGAGAGACCCAGTACTTC
TRBD1	TRBV18	-	TRBJ1-4	CASSPFGQGPSEKLFF	TGTGCCAGCTCACCTTTTGGACAGGGTCCTAGTGAAAAACTGTTTTTT
-	TRBV4-1	few	TRBJ2-7	CASTRTPDAYEQYF	TGCGCCAGCACCCGGACACCGGACGCCTACGAGCAGTACTTC
-	TRBV7-2	-	TRBJ2-3	CASSLGYQDSGTDTQYF	TGTGCCAGCAGCTTAGGATACCAGGACTCGGGCACAGATACGCAGTATTTT
-	TRBV19	once	TRBJ2-3	CASSMRAAVDTQYF	TGTGCCAGTAGTATGAGGGCGGCAGTGGATACGCAGTATTTT
-	TRBV10-3	-	TRBJ2-5	CAISHSPGSEETQYF	TGTGCCATCAGCCACTCGCCTGGAAGCGAAGAGACCCAGTACTTC
-	TRBV6-5	-	TRBJ2-1	CASSYQRGNEQFF	TGTGCCAGCAGTTACCAAAGGGGCAATGAGCAGTTCTTC
TRBD1	TRBV18	-	TRBJ1-4	CASSPRTGTEKLFF	TGTGCCAGCTCACCACGGACAGGGACTGAAAAACTGTTTTTT
TRBD1	TRBV14	-	TRBJ1-2	CASSHLPGQGPANYGYTF	TGTGCCAGCAGCCACTTACCGGGACAGGGGCCTGCTAACTATGGCTACACCTTC
TRBD1	TRBV6-6	-	TRBJ2-1	CATSWDSYNEQFF	TGTGCCACCTCGTGGGACAGCTACAATGAGCAGTTCTTC
-	TRBV6-2/TRBV6-3	-	TRBJ1-6	CASSYWPPQGTQSPLHF	TGTGCCAGCAGTTACTGGCCTCCGCAGGGGACGCAATCACCCCTCCACTTT
-	TRBV9	-	TRBJ1-1	CASSSDMNTEAFF	TGTGCCAGCAGCTCAGATATGAACACTGAAGCTTTCTTT
TRBD1	TRBV7-9	once	TRBJ2-7	CASSLGQVFYEQYF	TGTGCCAGCAGCCTAGGACAGGTTTTCTACGAGCAGTACTTC
-	TRBV28	-	TRBJ1-1	CASTLLGQGGTEAFF	TGTGCCAGCACTCTCCTGGGGCAGGGTGGGACTGAAGCTTTCTTT
TRBD2	TRBV27	-	TRBJ2-1	CASRRNRDTPRLAGGNEQFF	TGTGCCAGCAGACGAAACCGGGACACTCCTAGACTAGCGGGGGGCAATGAGCAGTTCTTC
TRBD1	TRBV18	once	TRBJ1-1	CASSLITGTGGYRTEAFF	TGTGCCAGCTCTCTCATAACCGGGACAGGGGGATATCGGACTGAAGCTTTCTTT
-	TRBV30	-	TRBJ2-1	CAWGDNYNEQFF	TGTGCCTGGGGAGACAACTACAATGAGCAGTTCTTC
TRBD1	TRBV7-2	-	TRBJ2-3	CASSLVVGQGVVDTQYF	TGTGCCAGCAGCTTAGTTGTCGGACAGGGGGTTGTAGATACGCAGTATTTT
-	TRBV4-3	-	TRBJ1-2	CASSQVLREPNYGYTF	TGCGCCAGCAGCCAAGTCTTGCGGGAGCCCAACTATGGCTACACCTTC
-	TRBV7-2	once	TRBJ1-6	CASRRQRGDSPLHF	TGTGCCAGCAGAAGACAGCGGGGGGATTCACCCCTCCACTTT
TRBD1	TRBV5-4	-	TRBJ1-4	CAGSDRGEKLFF	TGTGCCGGGTCGGACAGGGGGGAAAAACTGTTTTTT
TRBD2	TRBV9	-	TRBJ2-2	CASSLSGANTGELFF	TGTGCCAGCAGCCTAAGCGGGGCGAACACCGGGGAGCTGTTTTTT
-	TRBV7-2	-	TRBJ2-1	CASSSRVLNEQFF	TGTGCCAGCAGCTCGAGGGTCCTCAATGAGCAGTTCTTC
-	TRBV5-1	-	TRBJ1-2	CASSLASNYGYTF	TGCGCCAGCAGCTTGGCCTCTAACTATGGCTACACCTTC
TRBD1	TRBV2	-	TRBJ2-7	CASSGDSRYEQYF	TGTGCCAGCAGTGGGGACAGTCGCTACGAGCAGTACTTC
-	TRBV19	few	TRBJ1-1	CASEGGARDTEAFF	TGTGCCAGCGAGGGGGGGGCGCGAGACACTGAAGCTTTCTTT
TRBD1	TRBV5-8	-	TRBJ1-4	CASSLRTGKEKLFF	TGTGCCAGCAGCTTGCGGACAGGGAAGGAAAAACTGTTTTTT
-	TRBV7-8	-	TRBJ2-7	CASSFTGTPIEQYF	TGTGCCAGCAGCTTCACCGGGACTCCCATCGAGCAGTACTTC
TRBD1	TRBV7-2	-	TRBJ2-7	CASSFQGQGFYEQYF	TGTGCCAGCAGCTTCCAGGGACAGGGGTTCTACGAGCAGTACTTC
TRBD2	TRBV4-1	-	TRBJ2-1	CASSPRELAKNEQFF	TGCGCCAGCAGCCCCCGGGAACTAGCGAAAAATGAGCAGTTCTTC
-	TRBV27	-	TRBJ2-7	CASSQGWEQYF	TGTGCCAGCAGCCAGGGATGGGAGCAGTACTTC
TRBD2	TRBV7-9	-	TRBJ2-3	CASSPEGASGGTDTQYF	TGTGCCAGCAGCCCAGAAGGGGCTAGCGGGGGCACAGATACGCAGTATTTT
TRBD1	TRBV7-8	-	TRBJ1-3	CASSLLGQGLGNTIYF	TGTGCCAGCAGCTTATTGGGACAGGGCCTCGGAAACACCATATATTTT
-	TRBV28	-	TRBJ1-5	CATLTGYSNQPQHF	TGTGCCACCCTGACAGGATATAGCAATCAGCCCCAGCATTTT
-	TRBV19	-	TRBJ2-1	CASSAQGPYNEQFF	TGTGCCAGTAGTGCACAGGGACCCTACAATGAGCAGTTCTTC
-	TRBV27	few	TRBJ2-1	CASKGPYNEQFF	TGTGCCAGCAAGGGGCCTTACAATGAGCAGTTCTTC
-	TRBV6-5	-	TRBJ2-3	CASSYLIGDTQYF	TGTGCCAGCAGTTACTTAATCGGGGATACGCAGTATTTT
TRBD2	TRBV5-1	-	TRBJ2-1	CASSARTSGGPSNNEQFF	TGCGCCAGCAGCGCCCGGACTAGCGGGGGCCCGTCGAACAATGAGCAGTTCTTC
TRBD2	TRBV28	-	TRBJ2-7	CASRVSGGYEQYF	TGTGCCAGCAGGGTGAGCGGGGGCTACGAGCAGTACTTC
TRBD1	TRBV5-1	few	TRBJ2-7	CASSPGTGGSEQYF	TGCGCCAGCAGCCCAGGGACAGGGGGCAGTGAGCAGTACTTC
-	TRBV7-3	-	TRBJ2-2	CASSFDGGVNTGELFF	TGTGCCAGCAGCTTTGACGGGGGAGTGAACACCGGGGAGCTGTTTTTT